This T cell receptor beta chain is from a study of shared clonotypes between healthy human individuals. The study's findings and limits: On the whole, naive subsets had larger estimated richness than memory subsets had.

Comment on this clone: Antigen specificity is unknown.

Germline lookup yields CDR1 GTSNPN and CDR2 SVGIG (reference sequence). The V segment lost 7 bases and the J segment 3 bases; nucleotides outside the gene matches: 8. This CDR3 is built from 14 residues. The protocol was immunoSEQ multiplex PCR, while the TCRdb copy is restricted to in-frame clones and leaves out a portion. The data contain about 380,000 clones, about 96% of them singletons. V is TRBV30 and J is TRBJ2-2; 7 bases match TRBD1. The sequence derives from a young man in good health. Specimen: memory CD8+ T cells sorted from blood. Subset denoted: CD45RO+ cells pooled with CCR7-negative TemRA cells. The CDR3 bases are TGTGCCTTTAAGACAGGGTTTCACACCGGGGAGCTGTTTTTT. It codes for CAFKTGFHTGELFF.